Included here is one TCR beta chain sequence, with context. What it binds is unknown. The sample comes from a study of T cell clonotyping in hematopoietic cell transplantation. General observations from the study: Recipient TCR diversity dropped after transplant; expanded clonotypes rose from day 30 to 180. Cells were unsorted, so CD4 and CD8 contributions were not separated.

Repertoires were generated with immunoSEQ multiplex PCR, while TCRdb's copy carries only in-frame clones and drops some. The table has some 15,000 clones, roughly 58% seen once; the top ten hold 12%. Germline values: CDR1 GTSNPN, CDR2 SVGIG (reference sequence). This CDR3 is 16 amino acids long. The ends lost 2 bases at V and 0 bases at J; junction bases unmatched: 5. The rearrangement uses TRBV30 and TRBJ1-3, with 9 bases that match TRBD1. The material was PBMCs, obtained 30 days after allogeneic stem cell transplant. This clonotype was sampled from a male patient aged 45-59 years who had an allogeneic stem cell transplant from an unrelated donor, so T cells may come from the graft donor. Some clones in this sample may be carry-over from other donors' samples. Written as DNA, the CDR3 is TGTGCCTGGAGTCCGACAGGGGGAATCTCTGGAAACACCATATATTTT. It is translated as CAWSPTGGISGNTIYF.